This T cell receptor beta chain comes out of a study of molecular identifiers for immune sequencing clone quantification. The authors gated naive CD8 T cells as CD8+CD4-CCR7+CD45RA+ for sorting. Previously reported methods and listed TCR primers produced the bulk TCR libraries. TCRdb reprocessed the PCR reads with MiXCR, giving one entry per CDR3 protein. The sample carries 600,000 to 650,000 distinct CDR3 sequences, 20% recorded once. In its sample, this clonotype was seen a few times. This CDR3 region has 17 residues. The J segment lost 6 bases and the V segment lost 1 base, leaving 7 bases of the junction unmatched. Germline V lookup: CDR1 SGHDN, CDR2 FVKESK.

The sequence was obtained from a human donor in good health. Some libraries in this study had Jurkat cell RNA spiked in. The sequenced sample consisted of naive CD8+ T cells from blood, with Jurkat cell RNA spiked in. Subset reported: FACS-sorted CD8+CD4-CCR7+CD45RA+ naive T cells. This chain connects TRBV14 to TRBJ2-1, with TRBD2 identical over 12 bases. CDR3: CASSQGLAGGLFNEQFF. In DNA form, the CDR3 reads TGTGCCAGCAGCCAAGGTCTAGCGGGAGGGCTGTTCAATGAGCAGTTCTTC.